The following is a TCR beta chain sequence with its context. Its antigen is unidentified. This entry belongs to a study of shared clonotypes between healthy human individuals. Study results and limitations: An anticipated effect of sequencing depth on clonotype sharing among donors was recognized. Sampling used blood alone; tissue repertoires probably differ.

Repertoires were generated with immunoSEQ multiplex PCR, while TCRdb's copy carries only in-frame clones and drops some. The sample lists roughly 1,500,000 clones; approximately 98.5% were seen once. The receptor comes from a man aged 25 to 40 in good health. The specimen was naive CD4+ T cells sorted from blood. Subset reported: CD45RA+ positively selected.

The CDR3 DNA sequence: TGTGCCAGCAGAAGGTCGGGACTAGCTCTTAGTGAGCAGTTCTTC. It is translated as CASRRSGLALSEQFF. The V call is TRBV6-5, the J call TRBJ2-1; TRBD2 aligns across 9 bases. This CDR3 comprises 15 residues. V was clipped by 6 bases and J by 9 bases; unmatched bases: 12. CDR1 is MNHEY, CDR2 SVGAGI, per germline.